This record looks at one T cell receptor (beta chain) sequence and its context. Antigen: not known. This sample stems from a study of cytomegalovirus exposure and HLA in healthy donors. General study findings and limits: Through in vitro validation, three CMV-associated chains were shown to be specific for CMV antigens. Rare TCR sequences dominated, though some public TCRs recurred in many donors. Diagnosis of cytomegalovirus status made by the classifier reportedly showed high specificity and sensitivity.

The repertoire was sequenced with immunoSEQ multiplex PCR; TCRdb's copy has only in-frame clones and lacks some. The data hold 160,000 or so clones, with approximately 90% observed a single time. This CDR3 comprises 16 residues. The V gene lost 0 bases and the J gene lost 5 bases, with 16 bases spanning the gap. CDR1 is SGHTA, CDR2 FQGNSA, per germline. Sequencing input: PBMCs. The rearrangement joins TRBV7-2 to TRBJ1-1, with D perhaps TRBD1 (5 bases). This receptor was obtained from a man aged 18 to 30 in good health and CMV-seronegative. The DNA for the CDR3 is TGTGCCAGCAGCTTAGCGTCGGGGGGTATGGGGACTGAAGCTTTCTTT. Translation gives CASSLASGGMGTEAFF.